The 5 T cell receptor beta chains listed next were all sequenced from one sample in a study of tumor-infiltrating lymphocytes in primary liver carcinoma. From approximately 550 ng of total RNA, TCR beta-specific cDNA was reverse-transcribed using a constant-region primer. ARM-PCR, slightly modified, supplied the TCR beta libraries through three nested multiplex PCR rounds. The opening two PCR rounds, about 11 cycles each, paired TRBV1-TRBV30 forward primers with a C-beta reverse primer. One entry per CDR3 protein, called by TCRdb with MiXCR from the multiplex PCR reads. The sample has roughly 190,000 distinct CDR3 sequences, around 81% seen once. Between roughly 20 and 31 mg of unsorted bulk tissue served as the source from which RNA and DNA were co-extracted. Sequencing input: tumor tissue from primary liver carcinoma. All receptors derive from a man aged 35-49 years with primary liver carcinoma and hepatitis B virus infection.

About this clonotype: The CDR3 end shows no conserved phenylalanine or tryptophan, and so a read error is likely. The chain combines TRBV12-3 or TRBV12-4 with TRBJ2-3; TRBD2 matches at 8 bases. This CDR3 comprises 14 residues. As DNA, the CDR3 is TGTGCCAGCAGTCCTAGCGGGTCTACAGATACACAGTATATC. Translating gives CASSPSGSTDTQYI.

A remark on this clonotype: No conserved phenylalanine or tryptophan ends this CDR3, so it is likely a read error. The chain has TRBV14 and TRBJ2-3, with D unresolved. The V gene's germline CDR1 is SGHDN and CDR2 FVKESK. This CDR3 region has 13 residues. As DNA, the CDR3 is TGTGCCAACAGCCGAGGATACACAAATACACAGTATTTG. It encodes CANSRGYTNTQYL.

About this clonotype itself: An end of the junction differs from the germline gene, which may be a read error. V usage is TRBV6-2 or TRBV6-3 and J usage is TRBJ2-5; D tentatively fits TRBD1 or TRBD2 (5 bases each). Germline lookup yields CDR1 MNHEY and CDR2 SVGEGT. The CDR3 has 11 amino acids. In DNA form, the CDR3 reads TGTGCCAGCAGTTATAAAGGGACCCTGTACTTC. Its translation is CASSYKGTLYF.

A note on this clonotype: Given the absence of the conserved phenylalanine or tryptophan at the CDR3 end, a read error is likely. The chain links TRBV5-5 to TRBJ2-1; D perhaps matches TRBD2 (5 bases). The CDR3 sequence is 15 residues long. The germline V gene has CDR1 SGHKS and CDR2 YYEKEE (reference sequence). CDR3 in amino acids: CASSRSGPSYNKQFI. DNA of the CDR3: TGTGCCAGCAGCCGAAGCGGTCCATCCTACAATAAGCAGTTCATC.

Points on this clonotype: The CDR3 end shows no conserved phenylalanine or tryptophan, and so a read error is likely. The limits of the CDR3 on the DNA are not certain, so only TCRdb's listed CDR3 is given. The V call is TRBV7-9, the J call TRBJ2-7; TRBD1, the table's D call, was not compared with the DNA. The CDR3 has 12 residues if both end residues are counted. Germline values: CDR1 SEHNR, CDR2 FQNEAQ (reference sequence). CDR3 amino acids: CASSWAGDEQCL.